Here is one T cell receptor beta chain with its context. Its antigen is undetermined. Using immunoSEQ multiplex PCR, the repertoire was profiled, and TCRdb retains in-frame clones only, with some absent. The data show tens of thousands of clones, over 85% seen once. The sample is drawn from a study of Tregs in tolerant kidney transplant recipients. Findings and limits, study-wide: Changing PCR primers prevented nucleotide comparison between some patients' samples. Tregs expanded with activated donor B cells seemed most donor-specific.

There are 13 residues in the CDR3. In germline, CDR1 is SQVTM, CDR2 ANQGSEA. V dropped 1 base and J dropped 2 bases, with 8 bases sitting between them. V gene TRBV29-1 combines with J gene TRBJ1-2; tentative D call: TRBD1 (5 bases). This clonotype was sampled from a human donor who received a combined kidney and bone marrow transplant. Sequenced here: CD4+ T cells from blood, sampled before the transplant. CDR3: CSVEGTGNYGYTF. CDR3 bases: TGCAGCGTTGAAGGAACAGGCAACTATGGCTACACCTTC.